This T cell receptor (beta chain) stems from a study of OX40 agonist ivuxolimab in advanced cancers. Turning to the study itself: Six ivuxolimab dose levels, 0.01 to 10 mg/kg, were given intravenously every 2 weeks. General observations from the study: On average, CD8+ T cells showed a greater number of expanded clones than CD4+. Clonal expansion by week 6 occurred in CD4+ and CD8+ blood T cells (at 0.1 to 3.0 mg/kg).

This clone was seen more than once but under ten times. No antigen is known for it. TCRdb keeps only in-frame clones here, not all; method: immunoSEQ multiplex PCR. Among 65,000 to 75,000 clones, 85% to 90% were seen once, and the ten largest hold roughly 0.98%. This CDR3 is 13 amino acids long. V gave up 10 bases and J gave up 4 bases, with 14 bases separating them. CDR1 is MNHEY and CDR2 is SVGAGI in the germline V gene. Blood draws occurred at baseline, cycle 4 day 1, and cycle 7 day 1. The receptor's source is an adult with an advanced solid tumor such as melanoma, head and neck, liver or kidney cancer. Specimen: CD4+ or CD8+ T cells sorted from blood, collected in a trial of the OX40 agonist ivuxolimab. V usage is TRBV6-5 and J usage is TRBJ1-5; D call uncertain. CDR3 amino acids: CANREFGNQPQHF. CDR3 bases: TGTGCCAACCGGGAGTTCGGGAATCAGCCCCAGCATTTT.